A single T cell receptor (beta chain) is shown here with its context. The clone's antigen remains unknown. The input lacks base qualities; no much larger clone sits a single base away. The data were obtained in a study of CD8 T cells in Susac syndrome (dated by TCRdb to between 2018 and 2020). About the investigation overall: Among the Susac syndrome patients who were sequenced, clinically active disease was present in five or six and clinical remission was observed in fewer than 10. Susac syndrome patients were therapy-naive, on corticosteroids (some also receiving IVIg), or on IVIg alone at blood withdrawal. The study used repertoire sequencing to test whether antigen drove CD8+ T cell activation and differentiation in Susac syndrome. The full study reports these points: In patients with Susac syndrome, the CD4+ T cell repertoire showed no detectable clonal expansion. The number of individuals in the TCR sequencing and HLA analysis was recognized as being relatively small.

RNA was extracted with the RNeasy kit and roughly 0.45 to 1 ug was reverse transcribed using random hexamers. The immunoSEQ multiplex PCR assay, covering 54 Vbeta and 13 Jbeta segments, was used to amplify TCR beta CDR3 regions. PCR amplification bias was corrected using a synthetic template baseline for primer optimization and computational correction. In the paper's pipeline: Reads were annotated to V, D and J genes according to IMGT and were analyzed with immunoSEQ Analyzer, with only productive sequences retained. Clonality was calculated as one minus the Shannon entropy normalized by log2 of the number of productive unique sequences. For each patient and control, public and private clones were evaluated among the 100 most prevalent clones. Susac-specific clones were defined as absent from healthy and MS cohorts, approximately 1,000 published viral clones and other ImmuneACCESS disease sequences. TCRdb reanalyzed the raw reads on its own, using fastp at Q25 for trimming and MiXCR for clone calling, and kept in-frame beta chains. One record per CDR3 amino acid sequence lists the most common genes and DNA. The V and J calls reflect TCRdb's pipeline rather than the authors' work. The sample table contains 210,000 or so distinct CDR3 sequences; only one count was recorded for about 95% of them. The leading ten clones occupy 0.15% of the sample.

High-throughput TCR beta sequencing profiled peripheral blood CD8+ and CD4+ T cells from healthy donors, Susac syndrome patients and multiple sclerosis patients. Recently defined diagnostic criteria for definite or probable disease were met by the Susac syndrome patients. CD8+ TEMRA cells were enriched by FACS, while bulk CD8+ and CD4+ T cells were purified by magnetic negative isolation. Blood was collected in EDTA tubes and processed within 24 hours, with PBMCs isolated through density gradient centrifugation. PBMCs intended for TCR sequencing were cryopreserved in liquid nitrogen and thawed later in a water bath at 37 degrees C. The sorted or isolated CD4+, CD8+ and CD8+ TEMRA cells reached a purity of at least 90%. The sequenced sample consisted of CD4+ T cells from PBMCs. The TCR sequence derives from a human donor with Susac syndrome.

The DNA reads as follows: TGTGCCTGGAGTGGGGACAGATTCATGAACACTGAAGCTTTCTTT. Its coded protein is CAWSGDRFMNTEAFF. In this chain, TRBV30 is recombined with TRBJ1-1; 7 central nucleotides agree with TRBD1. CDR3 length: 15 amino acids, cysteine to phenylalanine. Only the CDR3 DNA is retained, 45 bases long and in frame from the first base. The CDR1 and CDR2 encoded by the germline V gene (reference sequence) are GTSNPN and SVGIG. V trim: 1 base; J trim: 0 bases; unmatched bases: 5.